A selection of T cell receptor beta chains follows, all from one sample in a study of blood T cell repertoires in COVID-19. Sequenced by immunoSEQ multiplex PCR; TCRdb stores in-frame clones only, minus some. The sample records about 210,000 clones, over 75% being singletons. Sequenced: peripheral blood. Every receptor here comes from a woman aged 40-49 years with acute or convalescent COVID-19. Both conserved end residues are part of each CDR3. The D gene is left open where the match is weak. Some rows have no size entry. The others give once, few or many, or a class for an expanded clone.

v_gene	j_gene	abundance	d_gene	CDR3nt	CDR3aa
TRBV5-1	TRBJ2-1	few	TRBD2	TGCGCCAGCAGCTCTACCCTAGCGGGGGGTATGAGGAATGAGCAGTTCTTC	CASSSTLAGGMRNEQFF
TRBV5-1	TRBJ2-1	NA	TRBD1	TGCGCCAGCAGCGACGGGACAGGTAGGGACAATGAGCAGTTCTTC	CASSDGTGRDNEQFF
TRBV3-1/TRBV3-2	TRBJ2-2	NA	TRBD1	TGTGCCAGCAGGGGACAGGGCGGAACCGGGGAGCTGTTTTTT	CASRGQGGTGELFF
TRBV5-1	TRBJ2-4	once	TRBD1	TGCGCCAGCAGCTCCCTTAGGGGGACAGACGAAAACATTCAGTACTTC	CASSSLRGTDENIQYF
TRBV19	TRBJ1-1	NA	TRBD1	TGTGCCAGTACCGGGACAGGGGAGTACTTGGTTACTGAAGCTTTCTTT	CASTGTGEYLVTEAFF
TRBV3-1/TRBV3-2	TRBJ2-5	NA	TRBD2	TGTGCCAGCAGCCAAGGGACTAGCGGGGGGGCCCGGGAGACCCAGTACTTC	CASSQGTSGGARETQYF
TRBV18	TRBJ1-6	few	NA	TGTGCCAGCTCACCCACGAGCGGGCAGATAAATTCACCCCTCCACTTT	CASSPTSGQINSPLHF
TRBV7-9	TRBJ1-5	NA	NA	TGTGCCAGCAGCTCCCCAGGATCTAGCAATCAGCCCCAGCATTTT	CASSSPGSSNQPQHF
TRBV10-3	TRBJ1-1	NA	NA	TGTGCCATCAGTGACTCCCCGAGGGGGGGCGAGGCTTTCTTT	CAISDSPRGGEAFF
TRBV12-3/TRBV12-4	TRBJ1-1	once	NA	TGTGCCAGCACCCTGGGGGGTAATGGAGCTTTCTTT	CASTLGGNGAFF
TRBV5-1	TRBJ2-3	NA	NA	TGCGCCAGCAGCTTGGCCATGCGAGTCGGCACAGATACGCAGTATTTT	CASSLAMRVGTDTQYF
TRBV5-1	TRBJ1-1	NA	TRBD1	TGCGCCAGCAGCTTGGCTTCGGGACAGGGGGTCAACACTGAAGCTTTCTTT	CASSLASGQGVNTEAFF
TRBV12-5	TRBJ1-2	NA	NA	TGTGCTAGTGGTTTAGCAGGGCTGACTTATGGCTACACCTTC	CASGLAGLTYGYTF
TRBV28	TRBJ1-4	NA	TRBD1	TGTGCCAGCAGCTGGAACCCCCGGGACAGGGATGAAAAACTGTTTTTT	CASSWNPRDRDEKLFF
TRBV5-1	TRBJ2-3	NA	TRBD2	TGCGCCAGCAGCTTAATACCGGGACTAGCGGGTCCGGCTCGCACAGATACGCAGTATTTT	CASSLIPGLAGPARTDTQYF
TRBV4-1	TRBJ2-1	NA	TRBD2	TGCGCCAGCAGCCAAGAAGGGTCGAGCGGGGGATACAATGAGCAGTTCTTC	CASSQEGSSGGYNEQFF
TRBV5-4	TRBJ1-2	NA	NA	TGTGCCAGCAGCTTGGAGGGGTCCGTCTATGGCTACACCTTC	CASSLEGSVYGYTF
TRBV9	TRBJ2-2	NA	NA	TGTGCCAGCAGCGGGAGGGACGGAGGAAACACCGGGGAGCTGTTTTTT	CASSGRDGGNTGELFF
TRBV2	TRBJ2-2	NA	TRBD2	TGTGCCAGCGAAGAGAGGGCTAGCGGGGGGACCCCAAGGGGGGAGCTGTTTTTT	CASEERASGGTPRGELFF
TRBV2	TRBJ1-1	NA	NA	TGTGCCACGCGGTGGAACACTGAAGCTTTCTTT	CATRWNTEAFF
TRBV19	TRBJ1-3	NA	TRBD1	TGTGCCAGTATCCCCCCTTGGACAGGCTCTGGAAACACCATATATTTT	CASIPPWTGSGNTIYF
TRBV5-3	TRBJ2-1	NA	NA	TGTGCCAGAAGCTTGGAGGAGGGAGGCGTCCTTGAGCAGTTCTTC	CARSLEEGGVLEQFF
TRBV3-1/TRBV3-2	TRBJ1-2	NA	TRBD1	TGTGCCAGCAGCCAGGGACAGGGGGAAGTTGATGGCTACACCTTC	CASSQGQGEVDGYTF
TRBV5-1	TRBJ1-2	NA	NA	TGCGCCAGCAGCTTGATTTGGACAAAAAATTTAAACTATGGCTACACCTTC	CASSLIWTKNLNYGYTF
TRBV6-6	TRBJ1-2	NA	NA	TGTGCCAGCAGTTTCGGGGGTCTTAATGGCTACACCTTC	CASSFGGLNGYTF
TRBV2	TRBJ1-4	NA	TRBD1	TGTGCCAGCGACAGGGGAAAGGAAAAACTGTTTTTT	CASDRGKEKLFF
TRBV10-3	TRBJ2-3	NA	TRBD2	TGTGCCATCAGTGAGGGCGCGGCTAGCGGGAGGGATACGCAGTATTTT	CAISEGAASGRDTQYF